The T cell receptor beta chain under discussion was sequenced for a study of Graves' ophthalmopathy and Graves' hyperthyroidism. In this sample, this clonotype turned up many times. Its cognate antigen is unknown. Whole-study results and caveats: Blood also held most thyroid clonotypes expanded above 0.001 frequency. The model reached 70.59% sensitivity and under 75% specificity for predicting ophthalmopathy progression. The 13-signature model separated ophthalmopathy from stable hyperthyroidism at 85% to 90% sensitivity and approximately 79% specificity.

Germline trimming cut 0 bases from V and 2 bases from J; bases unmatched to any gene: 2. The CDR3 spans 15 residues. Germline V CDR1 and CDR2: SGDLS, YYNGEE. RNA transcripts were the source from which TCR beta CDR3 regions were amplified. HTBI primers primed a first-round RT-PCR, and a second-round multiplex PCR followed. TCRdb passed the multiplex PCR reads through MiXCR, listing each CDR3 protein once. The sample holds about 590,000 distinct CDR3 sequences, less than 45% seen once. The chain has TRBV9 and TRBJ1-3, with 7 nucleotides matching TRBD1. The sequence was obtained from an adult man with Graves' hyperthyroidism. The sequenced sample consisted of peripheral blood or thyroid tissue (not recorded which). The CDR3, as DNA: TGTGCCAGCAGCGTAGCGGGGACAGCTGGAAACACCATATATTTT. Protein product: CASSVAGTAGNTIYF.